These 7 T cell receptor beta chains came from one sample sequenced in a study of shared clonotypes between healthy human individuals. Profiled with immunoSEQ multiplex PCR; TCRdb holds only in-frame clones, not every one. In the table there are 2 million to 2.5 million clones, approximately 96% of which are singletons. Material: naive CD4+ T cells sorted from blood. Subset denoted: CD45RA+ positively selected. These TCRs come from a man aged 18-30 years in good health.

The rearrangement joins TRBV6-1 to TRBJ1-6; unclear D gene. V dropped 4 bases and J dropped 7 bases, with 8 bases sitting between them. Germline CDR1 and CDR2: MNHNS and SASEGT. The CDR3 totals 13 residues. The CDR3 is CASSGWGNSPLHF. CDR3 sequence (DNA): TGTGCCAGCAGTGGGTGGGGAAATTCACCCCTCCACTTT.

The chain recombines TRBV5-6 with TRBJ1-2; D is perhaps TRBD1 (5 bases). The CDR3 extends over 12 amino acids. CDR1 is SGHDT, CDR2 YYEEEE, per germline. V was trimmed by 0 bases and J by 7 bases, leaving 7 bases between them. The CDR3 nucleotides are TGTGCCAGCAGCTTGGCTGGGGGTGGCTACACCTTC. Its protein is CASSLAGGGYTF.

As concerns this clone: Other DNA sequences from this sample encode an identical CDR3 as well. This sequence joins TRBV5-1 and TRBJ2-3; D gene unclear. From germline, CDR1 is SGHRS and CDR2 YFSETQ. V gave up 0 bases and J gave up 2 bases, with 7 bases separating them. This CDR3 region has 14 residues. The CDR3 reads CASSLGDITDTQYF. For the CDR3, the DNA is TGCGCCAGCAGCTTGGGAGATATCACAGATACGCAGTATTTT.

The chain has TRBV6-1 and TRBJ1-2; a possible D gene is TRBD1 (5 bases). The V end was cut by 4 bases, the J end by 0 bases, with 18 bases between. This CDR3 has 17 amino acids. Germline V lookup: CDR1 MNHNS, CDR2 SASEGT. CDR3 amino acids: CASSAQQTVPSNYGYTF. The CDR3 DNA reads as TGTGCCAGCAGTGCCCAACAGACAGTACCTTCTAACTATGGCTACACCTTC.

This clone showed up just a few times. In DNA, the CDR3 is TGTGCCTGGAGACAGGCCCAGAACACTGAAGCTTTCTTT. The encoded protein is CAWRQAQNTEAFF. The chain combines TRBV30 with TRBJ1-1; tentatively, D is TRBD1 (5 bases). This CDR3 has 13 residues. V was trimmed by 3 bases and J by 1 base, leaving 9 bases between them. In germline, CDR1 is GTSNPN, CDR2 SVGIG (reference sequence).

This rearrangement joins TRBV15 to TRBJ1-6; 7 positions agree with TRBD1. The CDR3 loop spans 14 amino acids. In germline, CDR1 is LNHNV, CDR2 YYDKDF (reference sequence). Unmatched junction bases numbered 5, after V lost 8 bases and J lost 4 bases. The CDR3 sequence is CATSLGQYNSPLHF. The CDR3 DNA reads as TGTGCCACCTCCCTGGGACAGTATAATTCACCCCTCCACTTT. Full variable domain (outside the CDR3, taken from reference TRBV15 and TRBJ1-6): DAMVIQNPRYQVTQFGKPVTLSCSQTLNHNVMYWYQQKSSQAPKLLFHYYDKDFNNEADTPDNFQSRRPNTSFCFLDIRSPGLGDTAMYLCATSLGQYNSPLHFGNGTRLTVT.

This chain connects TRBV6-5 to TRBJ1-4; 12 bases map to TRBD1. The CDR3 consists of 14 residues. Germline-derived CDR1 and CDR2 are MNHEY and SVGAGI. V was pared by 6 bases and J by 7 bases, with 3 bases of the junction left unmatched. CDR3: CASSGDRGPEKLFF. DNA for the CDR3: TGTGCCAGCAGCGGGGACAGGGGGCCTGAAAAACTGTTTTTT.